This T cell receptor (beta chain) was observed in a study of CD8+CD57+ T cells in acquired aplastic anemia. Study details: The study obtained an average of roughly 2.9 ug of DNA from sorted CD4+ and CD8+ cells.

Regarding this clonotype: The antigen is not known.

Points from the study as a whole: There were around 28 CD8+ CDR3 sequences that occurred in both patients and controls. In CD8+ cells, Simpson's diversity showed no significant difference between patients and controls.

Before being chosen for sequencing, patients had shown CD8+CD57+ cell expansion by flow cytometry. Patients, without exception, had severe acquired aplastic anemia. CDR3 and TCR beta VDJ profiling relied on a genomic DNA template. TCRdb analysed the reads with MiXCR anew, one entry per CDR3 protein. The table lists 200,000 to 250,000 distinct CDR3 sequences, around 43% of them singletons. The CDR3 has 14 residues. The trim removed 6 bases at V and 5 bases at J, leaving 9 bases unmatched. Germline V gene lookup returns CDR1 SNHLY and CDR2 FYNNEI. The sequence derives from a human donor with aplastic anemia. What was sequenced was sorted CD4+, CD8+, or CD8+CD57+ T cells (not recorded which) from PBMCs. The chain recombines TRBV2 with TRBJ2-7, with 8 bases lining up with TRBD2. Here the CDR3 reads CASRNVAGLDEQYF. DNA of the CDR3: TGTGCCAGCAGAAACGTAGCGGGACTTGACGAGCAGTACTTC.